This TCR beta chain was recovered during a study of Ad26.COV2.S vaccination and SARS-CoV-2 variants. Overall study context: The vaccine Ad26.COV2.S was put into the muscle once, or twice with 56 days between. Study-level results: In vaccinated individuals, spike-specific CD8+ and CD4+ T cell responses reportedly displayed substantial breadth. Possible underestimation of total T cell responses by the TCR breadth and depth analyses was noted.

Comment on this clone: No antigen is known for it.

The treatment: some 20 received Ad26.COV2.S at low or high dose, single or two shots; five or six received placebo; per-sample allocation not given. The investigators took samples on day 63 after the first vaccine or placebo injection. Its platform was an Ad26 vector, and its expressed antigen was Wuhan-strain SARS-CoV-2 spike. TCRdb's table, derived via immunoSEQ multiplex PCR, lists solely in-frame clones and lacks some. The sample has a few hundred thousand clones, around 87% seen once. This CDR3 spans 15 amino acids. J was trimmed by 8 bases and V by 0 bases; bases with no gene match: 6. Germline V CDR1 and CDR2: KGHSH, LQKENI.

Sequenced here: peripheral blood, sampled in a trial of Ad26.COV2.S vaccine versus placebo. This chain links TRBV18 with TRBJ1-4, with 7 nucleotides matching TRBD1. This sequence was found in a person aged 18 to 65 who received the Ad26.COV2.S COVID-19 vaccine or a placebo. The CDR3 protein is CASSPPGTAREKLFF. The CDR3 DNA is TGTGCCAGCTCACCACCCGGGACAGCTAGGGAAAAACTGTTTTTT.